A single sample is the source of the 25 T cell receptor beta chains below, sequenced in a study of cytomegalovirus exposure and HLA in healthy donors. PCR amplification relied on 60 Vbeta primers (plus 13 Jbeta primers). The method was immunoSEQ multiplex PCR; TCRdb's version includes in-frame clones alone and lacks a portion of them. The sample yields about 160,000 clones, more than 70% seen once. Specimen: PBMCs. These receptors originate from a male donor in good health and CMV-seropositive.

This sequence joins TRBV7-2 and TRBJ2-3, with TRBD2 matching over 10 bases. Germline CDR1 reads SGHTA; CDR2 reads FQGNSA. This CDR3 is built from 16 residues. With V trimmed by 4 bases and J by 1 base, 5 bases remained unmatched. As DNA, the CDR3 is TGTGCCAGCAGCTCCCTAGGACTAGCGGGCACAGATACGCAGTATTTT. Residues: CASSSLGLAGTDTQYF. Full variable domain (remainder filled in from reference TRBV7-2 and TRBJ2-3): GAGVSQSPSNKVTEKGKDVELRCDPISGHTALYWYRQSLGQGLEFLIYFQGNSAPDKSGLPSDRFSAERTGGSVSTLTIQRTQQEDSAVYLCASSSLGLAGTDTQYFGPGTRLTVL.

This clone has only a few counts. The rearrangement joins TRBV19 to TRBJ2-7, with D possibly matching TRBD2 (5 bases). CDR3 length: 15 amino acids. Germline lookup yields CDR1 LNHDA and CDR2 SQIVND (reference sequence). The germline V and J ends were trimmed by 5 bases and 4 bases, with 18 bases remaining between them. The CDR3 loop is CASSSGRGERYEQYF. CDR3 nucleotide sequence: TGTGCCAGTAGTTCGGGTCGGGGAGAAAGGTACGAGCAGTACTTC.

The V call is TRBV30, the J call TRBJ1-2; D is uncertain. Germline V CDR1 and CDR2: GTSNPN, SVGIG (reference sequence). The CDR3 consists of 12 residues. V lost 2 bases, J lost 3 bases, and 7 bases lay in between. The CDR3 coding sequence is TGTGCCTGGAGTCGGTGGTACTATGGCTACACCTTC. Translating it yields CAWSRWYYGYTF.

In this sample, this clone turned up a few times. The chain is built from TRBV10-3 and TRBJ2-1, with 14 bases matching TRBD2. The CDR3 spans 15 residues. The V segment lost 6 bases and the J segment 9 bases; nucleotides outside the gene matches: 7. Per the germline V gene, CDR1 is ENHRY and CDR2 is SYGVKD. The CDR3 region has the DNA TGTGCCATCAGGGGGACTAGCGGGAGATCTGGTGAGCAGTTCTTC. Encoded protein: CAIRGTSGRSGEQFF.

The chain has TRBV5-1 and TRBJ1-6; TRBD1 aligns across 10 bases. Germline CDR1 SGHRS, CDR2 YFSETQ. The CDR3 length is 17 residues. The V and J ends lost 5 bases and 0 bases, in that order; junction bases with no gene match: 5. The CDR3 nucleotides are TGCGCCAGCAGACCGACAGGGGGCGCCTCCTATAATTCACCCCTCCACTTT. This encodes CASRPTGGASYNSPLHF. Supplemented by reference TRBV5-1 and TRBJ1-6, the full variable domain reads KAGVTQTPRYLIKTRGQQVTLSCSPISGHRSVSWYQQTPGQGLQFLFEYFSETQRNKGNFPGRFSGRQFSNSRSEMNVSTLELGDSALYLCASRPTGGASYNSPLHFGNGTRLTVT.

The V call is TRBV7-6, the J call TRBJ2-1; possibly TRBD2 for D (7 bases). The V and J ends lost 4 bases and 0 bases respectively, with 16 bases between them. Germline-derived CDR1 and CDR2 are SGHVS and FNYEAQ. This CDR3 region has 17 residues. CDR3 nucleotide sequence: TGTGCCAGCAGCTCCTGGGAGGGAGGGGGCTCCTACAATGAGCAGTTCTTC. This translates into CASSSWEGGGSYNEQFF.

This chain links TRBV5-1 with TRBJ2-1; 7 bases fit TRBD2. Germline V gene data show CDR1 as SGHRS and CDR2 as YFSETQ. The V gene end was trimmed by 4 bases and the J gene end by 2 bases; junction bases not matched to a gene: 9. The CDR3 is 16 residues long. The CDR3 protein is CASSRALADPYNEQFF. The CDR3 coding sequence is TGCGCCAGCAGCAGGGCCCTAGCGGACCCCTACAATGAGCAGTTCTTC.

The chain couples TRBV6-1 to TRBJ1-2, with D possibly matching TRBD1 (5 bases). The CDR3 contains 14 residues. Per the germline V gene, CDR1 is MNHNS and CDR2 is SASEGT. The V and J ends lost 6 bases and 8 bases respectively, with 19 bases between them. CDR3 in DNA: TGTGCCAGCAGCCTAGTAGGGGCCAAGGACGGCTACACCTTC. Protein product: CASSLVGAKDGYTF.

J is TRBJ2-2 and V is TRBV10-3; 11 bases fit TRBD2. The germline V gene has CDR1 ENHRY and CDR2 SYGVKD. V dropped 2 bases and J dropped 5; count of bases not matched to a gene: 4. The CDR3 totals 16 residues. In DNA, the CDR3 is TGTGCCATCAGTGAGGAGGCTAGCGGGAGGACCGGGGAGCTGTTTTTT. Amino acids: CAISEEASGRTGELFF.

The CDR3 sequence: CASSLGGVGGTDGYTF. The CDR3 DNA reads as TGTGCCAGCAGCTTAGGAGGGGTTGGAGGGACGGATGGCTACACCTTC. This chain connects TRBV13 to TRBJ1-2, with D possibly being TRBD1 (5 bases). V lost 0 bases to trimming and J lost 6 bases, with 17 bases between them. Germline V gene sequence: CDR1 PRHDT, CDR2 FYEKMQ (reference sequence). The CDR3 totals 16 residues.

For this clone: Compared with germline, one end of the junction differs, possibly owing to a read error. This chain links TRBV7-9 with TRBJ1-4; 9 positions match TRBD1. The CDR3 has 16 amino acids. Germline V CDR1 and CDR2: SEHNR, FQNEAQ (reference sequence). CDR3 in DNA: TGTTCCAGCAGCCAGGACAGGGGTGAGACTAATGAAAAACTGTTTTTT. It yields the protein CSSSQDRGETNEKLFF.

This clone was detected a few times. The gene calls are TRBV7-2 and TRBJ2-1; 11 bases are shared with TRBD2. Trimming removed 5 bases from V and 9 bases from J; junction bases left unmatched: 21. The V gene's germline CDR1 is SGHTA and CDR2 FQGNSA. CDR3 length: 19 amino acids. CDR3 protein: CASSPAGLAGGPGPGEQFF. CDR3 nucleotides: TGTGCCAGCAGCCCGGCGGGCCTAGCGGGAGGACCCGGCCCTGGTGAGCAGTTCTTC.

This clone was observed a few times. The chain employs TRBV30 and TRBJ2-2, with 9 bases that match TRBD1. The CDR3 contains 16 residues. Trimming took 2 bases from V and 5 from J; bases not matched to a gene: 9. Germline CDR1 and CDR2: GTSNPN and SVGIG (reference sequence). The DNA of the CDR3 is TGTGCCTGGAGTAACGCCGGACAGGGGATAACCGGGGAGCTGTTTTTT. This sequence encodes CAWSNAGQGITGELFF.

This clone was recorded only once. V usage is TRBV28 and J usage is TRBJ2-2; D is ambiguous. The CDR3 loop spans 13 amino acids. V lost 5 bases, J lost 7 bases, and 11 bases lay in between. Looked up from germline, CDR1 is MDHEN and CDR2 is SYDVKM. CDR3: CASSPMYGGELFF. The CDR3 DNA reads TGTGCCAGCAGTCCTATGTACGGCGGGGAGCTGTTTTTT.

CDR3 DNA sequence: TGTGCCAGTAGCCTCCTAGGACTAGCCAATGAGCAGTTCTTC. As protein: CASSLLGLANEQFF. The chain joins TRBV19 to TRBJ2-1; 8 bases agree with TRBD2. The CDR3 sequence is 14 residues long. Germline CDR1 LNHDA, CDR2 SQIVND (reference sequence). V dropped 6 bases and J dropped 6; count of bases not matched to a gene: 7.

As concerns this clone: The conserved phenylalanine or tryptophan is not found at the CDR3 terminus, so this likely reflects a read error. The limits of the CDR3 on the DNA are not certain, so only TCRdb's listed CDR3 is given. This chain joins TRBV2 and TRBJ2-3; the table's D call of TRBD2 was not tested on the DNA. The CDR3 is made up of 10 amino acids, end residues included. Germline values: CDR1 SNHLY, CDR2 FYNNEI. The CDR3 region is CASSEPGLAR.

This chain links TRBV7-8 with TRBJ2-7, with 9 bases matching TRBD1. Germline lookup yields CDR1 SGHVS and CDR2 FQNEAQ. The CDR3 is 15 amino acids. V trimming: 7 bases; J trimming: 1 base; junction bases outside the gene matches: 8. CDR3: CASTLRDRASYEQYF. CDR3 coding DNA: TGTGCCAGCACCTTGAGGGACAGGGCGTCCTACGAGCAGTACTTC.

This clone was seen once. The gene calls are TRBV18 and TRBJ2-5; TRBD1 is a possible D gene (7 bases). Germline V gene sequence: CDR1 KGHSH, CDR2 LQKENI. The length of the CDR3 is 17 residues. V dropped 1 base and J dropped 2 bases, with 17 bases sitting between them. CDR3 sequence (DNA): TGTGCCAGCTCACCACTAGGTGGCGGGGACAGTCAAGAGACCCAGTACTTC. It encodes CASSPLGGGDSQETQYF.

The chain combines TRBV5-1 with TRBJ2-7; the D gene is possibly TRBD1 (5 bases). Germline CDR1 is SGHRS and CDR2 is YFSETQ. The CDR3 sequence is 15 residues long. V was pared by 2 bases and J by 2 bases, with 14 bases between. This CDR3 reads CASSFATENTYEQYF. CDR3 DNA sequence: TGCGCCAGCAGCTTTGCGACAGAGAATACCTACGAGCAGTACTTC.

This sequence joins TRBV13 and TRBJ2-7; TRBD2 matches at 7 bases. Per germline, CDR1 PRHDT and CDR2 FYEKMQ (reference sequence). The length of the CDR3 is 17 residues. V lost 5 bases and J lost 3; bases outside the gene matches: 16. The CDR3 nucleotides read TGTGCCAGCAGCCTAACCGGGACTACCACGTTTATCTACGAGCAGTACTTC. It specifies CASSLTGTTTFIYEQYF.

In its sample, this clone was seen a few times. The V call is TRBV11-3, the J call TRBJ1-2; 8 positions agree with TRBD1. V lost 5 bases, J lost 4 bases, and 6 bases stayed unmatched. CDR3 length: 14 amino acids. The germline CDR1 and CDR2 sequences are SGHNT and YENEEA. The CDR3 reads CASSIGTGFYGYTF. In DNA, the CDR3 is TGTGCCAGCAGCATCGGGACAGGTTTCTATGGCTACACCTTC.

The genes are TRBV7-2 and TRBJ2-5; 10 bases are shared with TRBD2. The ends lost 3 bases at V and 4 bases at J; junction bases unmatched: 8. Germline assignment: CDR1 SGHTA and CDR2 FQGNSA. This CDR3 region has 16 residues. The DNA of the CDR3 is TGTGCCAGCAGCTTTGGAGCGGGAGGGCCGGTAGAGACCCAGTACTTC. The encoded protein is CASSFGAGGPVETQYF.

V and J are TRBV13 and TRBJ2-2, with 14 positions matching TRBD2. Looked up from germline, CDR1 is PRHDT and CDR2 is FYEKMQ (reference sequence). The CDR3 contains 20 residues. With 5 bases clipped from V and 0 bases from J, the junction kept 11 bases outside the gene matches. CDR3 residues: CASSATLGLAGGSNTGELFF. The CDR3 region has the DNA TGTGCCAGCAGCGCTACCCTAGGACTAGCGGGAGGATCGAACACCGGGGAGCTGTTTTTT.

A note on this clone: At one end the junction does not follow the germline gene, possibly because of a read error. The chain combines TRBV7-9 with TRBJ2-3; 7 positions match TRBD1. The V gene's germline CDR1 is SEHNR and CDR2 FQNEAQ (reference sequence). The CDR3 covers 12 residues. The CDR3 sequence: CSSSFGDRAMDF. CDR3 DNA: TGTTCCAGCAGCTTCGGAGACAGGGCGATGGATTTT.

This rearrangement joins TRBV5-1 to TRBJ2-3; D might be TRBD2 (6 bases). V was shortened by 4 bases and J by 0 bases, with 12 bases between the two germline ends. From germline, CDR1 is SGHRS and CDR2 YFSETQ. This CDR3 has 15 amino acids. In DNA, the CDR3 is TGCGCCAGCAGCATCGGGGGAATTAGCACAGATACGCAGTATTTT. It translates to CASSIGGISTDTQYF.